This TCR beta chain stems from a study of blood T cell repertoires in COVID-19. Study at large: There were acute and convalescent COVID-19 samples, and they came from the United States, Italy and Spain.

Per the original data handling: Reference gene primer amplification gave nucleated cell count estimates. Method: immunoSEQ multiplex PCR; TCRdb's copy keeps in-frame clones and lacks some. V and J calls and clone size come straight from that table; D and trimming were deduced from the DNA. There are nearly 65,000 clones in the sample; under 90% occur only once, and 12% lies in the top ten. The length of the CDR3 is 13 residues. V was pared by 3 bases and J by 4 bases, with 9 bases between. The chain couples TRBV12-3 or TRBV12-4 to TRBJ1-1, with D unresolved. What was sequenced was peripheral blood. The clonotype comes from a human donor in a cohort sampled during active COVID-19. As DNA, the CDR3 is TGTGCCAGCAGTTTTTCTGCCAGCACTGAAGCTTTCTTT. This translates into CASSFSASTEAFF.